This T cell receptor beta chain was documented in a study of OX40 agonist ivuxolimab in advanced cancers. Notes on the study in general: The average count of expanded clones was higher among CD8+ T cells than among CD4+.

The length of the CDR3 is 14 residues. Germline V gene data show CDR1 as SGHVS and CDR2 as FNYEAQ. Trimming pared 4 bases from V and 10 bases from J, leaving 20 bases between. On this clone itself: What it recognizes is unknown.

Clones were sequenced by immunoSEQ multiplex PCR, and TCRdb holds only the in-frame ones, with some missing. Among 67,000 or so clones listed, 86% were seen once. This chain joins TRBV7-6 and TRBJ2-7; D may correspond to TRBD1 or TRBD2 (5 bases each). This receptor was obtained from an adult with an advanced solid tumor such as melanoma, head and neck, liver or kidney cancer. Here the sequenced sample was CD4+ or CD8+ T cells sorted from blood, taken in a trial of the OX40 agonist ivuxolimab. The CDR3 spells CASSSGTGRTSQYF. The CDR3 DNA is TGTGCCAGCAGCTCCGGGACCGGCAGAACCAGTCAGTACTTC.